This TCR beta chain was obtained from a study of blood T cell repertoires in COVID-19. On the study more broadly: The United States, Italy and Spain were the sources of the acute and convalescent COVID-19 samples. Sources were T cells, B-cell-depleted T cells, or PBMCs; the material itself was cDNA or gDNA.

With respect to this clone: This sample also contains other DNA sequences that code for the same CDR3.

Original data processing: Amplification from reference gene primers served as the basis for estimated nucleated cell counts. This table comes from immunoSEQ multiplex PCR, and its TCRdb copy is limited to in-frame clones, with some not included. V, J and clone size derive from that table, while D and trimming were established from the DNA sequence. The sample carries 150,000 to 200,000 clones, roughly nine tenths recorded once. The CDR3 has 13 residues. Germline V lookup: CDR1 MNHEY, CDR2 SVGEGT. V lost 6 bases to trimming and J lost 5 bases; unmatched junction nucleotides: 5. The chain couples TRBV6-2 or TRBV6-3 to TRBJ1-2; the match to TRBD1 covers 8 bases. Sequenced: peripheral blood. The TCR was taken from a man aged 70-80 years with acute or convalescent COVID-19. Written as DNA, the CDR3 is TGTGCCAGCAGCCTTCGACAGGGGTATGGCTACACCTTC. This codes for CASSLRQGYGYTF.